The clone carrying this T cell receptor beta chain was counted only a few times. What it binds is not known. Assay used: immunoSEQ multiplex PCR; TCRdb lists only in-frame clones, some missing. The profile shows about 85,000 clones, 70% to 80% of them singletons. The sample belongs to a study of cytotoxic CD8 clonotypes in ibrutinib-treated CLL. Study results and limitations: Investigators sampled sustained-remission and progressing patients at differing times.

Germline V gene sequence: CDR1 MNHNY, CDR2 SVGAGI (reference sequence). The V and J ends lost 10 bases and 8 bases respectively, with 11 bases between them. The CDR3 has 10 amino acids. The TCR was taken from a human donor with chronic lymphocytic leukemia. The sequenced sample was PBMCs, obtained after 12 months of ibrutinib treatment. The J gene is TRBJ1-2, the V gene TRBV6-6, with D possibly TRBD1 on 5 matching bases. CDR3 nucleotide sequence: TGTGCCACCGGGCGGGGGGGCTACACCTTC. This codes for CATGRGGYTF.